Each of the 23 T cell receptor beta chains below was sequenced from the same sample in a study of Tregs in tolerant kidney transplant recipients. The nonmyeloablative bone marrow transplants came from related graft donors, with transient mixed chimerism. The data were produced by immunoSEQ multiplex PCR, yet TCRdb's version contains in-frame clones alone and is incomplete. The sample table sets out under 30,000 clones. This sample comprised CD4+ T cells from blood (PBMCs), obtained 6 months after the transplant. These receptors came from a human patient who received a combined kidney and bone marrow transplant. Some of these T cells may belong to the graft donor.

A remark on this clone: Sequencing ends 3 residues short of the CDR3 end; the germline J gene provides the rest. J is TRBJ2-1 and V is TRBV2; 9 bases fit TRBD2. Per germline, CDR1 SNHLY and CDR2 FYNNEI. The CDR3 sequence is 16 residues long. J was trimmed by 8 bases and V by 9 bases; bases with no gene match: 17. The part of the CDR3 DNA that was read is TGTGCCAGTCCGCCCGGGACTAGCCCTCTCGGACATGAG. This sequence encodes CASPPGTSPLGHE. The full CDR3 protein reads CASPPGTSPLGHEQFF.

About this clone: Read sequence stops 3 residues before the CDR3 end, and the germline J gene provides the missing end. The chain recombines TRBV2 with TRBJ2-3, with D possibly TRBD2 on 5 matching bases. CDR3 length equals 14 residues. Trimming removed 6 bases from V and 0 bases from J, with 10 bases in between. CDR1 and CDR2 from the germline V gene are SNHLY and FYNNEI. CDR3: CASSSGTSTDTQYF. The part of the CDR3 DNA that was read is TGTGCCAGCAGCAGCGGTACTAGCACAGATACG.

As concerns this clone: The read ends 3 residues early relative to the CDR3; the germline J gene fills the gap. The V and J genes are TRBV5-1 and TRBJ1-2; possible D gene TRBD1, 5 bases. Trimming shortened V by 4 bases and J by 4 bases, and 17 bases separated the two germline ends. The germline CDR1 and CDR2 sequences are SGHRS and YFSETQ. CDR3 length: 15 amino acids. CDR3 DNA (partial): TGCGCCAGCAGCACGTCCTCAGGGACTACCTATGGC. Translation: CASSTSSGTTYG. The complete CDR3 reads CASSTSSGTTYGYTF.

As concerns this clone: The sequence runs out 3 residues before the end of the CDR3; the remainder is reconstructed from the germline J gene. The V gene is TRBV4-1, the J gene TRBJ2-7, with TRBD2 as a possible D gene (5 bases). V was pared by 2 bases and J by 4 bases, with 12 bases between. The CDR3 length is 14 residues. Per germline, CDR1 MGHRA and CDR2 YSYEKL. The sequenced CDR3 bases are TGCGCCAGCAGCCAACCTAGGAGGTCTTACGAG. Its translation is CASSQPRRSYE. The full CDR3 is CASSQPRRSYEQYF.

In regard to this clone: The read ends 3 residues shy of where the CDR3 ends; the end is completed using the germline J gene. This chain uses TRBV20-1 with TRBJ2-7; D perhaps matches TRBD2 (6 bases). The CDR3 contains 16 residues. The germline gives CDR1 DFQATT, CDR2 SNEGSKA (reference sequence). V lost 0 bases, J lost 3 bases, and 18 bases lay in between. The covered CDR3 bases are TGCAGTGCTAGAGATACGCGTAGCGGATCTTTCTACGAG. Translated: CSARDTRSGSFYE. The whole CDR3 sequence reads CSARDTRSGSFYEQYF.

In the case of this clone: The CDR3 is cut off 3 residues early in the read; its end comes from the germline J gene. The V and J genes are TRBV2 and TRBJ1-2; D not resolved. Germline V gene data show CDR1 as SNHLY and CDR2 as FYNNEI. This CDR3 is 12 amino acids long. V dropped 6 bases and J dropped 2 bases, with 7 bases sitting between them. The covered CDR3 bases are TGTGCCAGCAGCAACAGAAACTATGGC. Translated: CASSNRNYG. The whole CDR3 sequence is CASSNRNYGYTF. The whole variable domain, filled in from reference TRBV2 and TRBJ1-2, reads EPEVTQTPSHQVTQMGQEVILRCVPISNHLYFYWYRQILGQKVEFLVSFYNNEISEKSEIFDDQFSVERPDGSNFTLKIRSTKLEDSAMYFCASSNRNYGYTFGSGTRLTVV.

With regard to this clone: The read ends 3 residues shy of where the CDR3 ends; the end is completed using the germline J gene. V and J are TRBV19 and TRBJ2-4; maybe TRBD1 (6 bases). The CDR3 is 14 amino acids. V dropped 7 bases and J dropped 2 bases, with 12 bases sitting between them. Germline V gene sequence: CDR1 LNHDA, CDR2 SQIVND (reference sequence). The CDR3 protein is CASNAQGSKNIQYF. CDR3 bases read: TGTGCCAGTAACGCCCAGGGGTCCAAAAACATT. The full variable domain, rest sourced from reference TRBV19 and TRBJ2-4, is DGGITQSPKYLFRKEGQNVTLSCEQNLNHDAMYWYRQDPGQGLRLIYYSQIVNDFQKGDIAEGYSVSREKKESFPLTVTSAQKNPTAFYLCASNAQGSKNIQYFGAGTRLSVL.

Of note for this clone: From the germline J gene comes the end of the CDR3, since the read stops 3 residues before it. The chain is built from TRBV2 and TRBJ2-5, with 7 positions matching TRBD1. The CDR3 length is 14 residues. Trimming cost V 7 bases and J 3 bases; bases outside gene matches: 8. Germline V gene data show CDR1 as SNHLY and CDR2 as FYNNEI. Incomplete CDR3 DNA: TGTGCCAGCACCAACCAGGGGGTTAAAGAGACC. Its protein is CASTNQGVKET. In full, the CDR3 reads CASTNQGVKETQYF.

Concerning this clone itself: The read gets to within 3 residues of the CDR3 end, and the germline J gene fills in the rest. The chain recombines TRBV5-1 with TRBJ2-1; TRBD1 agrees at 7 bases. The trim removed 0 bases at V and 4 bases at J, leaving 4 bases unmatched. The CDR3 has 15 residues. CDR1 and CDR2 from the germline V gene are SGHRS and YFSETQ. The CDR3 bases that were read are TGCGCCAGCAGCTTGGTTGGGGGACAGTACAATGAG. This encodes CASSLVGGQYNE. The CDR3, in full, reads CASSLVGGQYNEQFF. The variable domain in full, completed from reference TRBV5-1 and TRBJ2-1, reads KAGVTQTPRYLIKTRGQQVTLSCSPISGHRSVSWYQQTPGQGLQFLFEYFSETQRNKGNFPGRFSGRQFSNSRSEMNVSTLELGDSALYLCASSLVGGQYNEQFFGPGTRLTVL.

A remark on this clone: The CDR3 end falls 3 residues outside the read, so it is completed with the germline J gene. The chain has TRBV20-1 and TRBJ2-7; tentatively, D is TRBD1 (6 bases). Deletions cut 3 bases from V and 3 bases from J, with 18 bases between. This CDR3 is built from 15 residues. CDR1 and CDR2 (germline): DFQATT, SNEGSKA (reference sequence). The sequenced part of the CDR3 DNA is TGCAGTGCTAGGGATGGGTCGACAGGTTACTACGAG. Amino acid sequence: CSARDGSTGYYE. The CDR3 in full is CSARDGSTGYYEQYF.

Concerning this clone itself: The sequence runs out 3 residues before the end of the CDR3; the remainder is reconstructed from the germline J gene. The gene calls are TRBV7-2 and TRBJ1-2; possible D gene TRBD1, 5 bases. The CDR3 is 14 amino acids. The germline V gene has CDR1 SGHTA and CDR2 FQGNSA. Incomplete CDR3 DNA: TGTGCCAGCAGTTTAACGGGCGGGGGGTTCAGC. It codes for CASSLTGGGFS. The complete CDR3 protein is CASSLTGGGFSYTF.

A word on this clone: The read ends 3 residues shy of where the CDR3 ends; the end is completed using the germline J gene. The rearrangement uses TRBV19 and TRBJ2-3, with D uncertain. Trimming stripped 5 bases from V and 3 bases from J, with 12 bases between. The V gene's germline CDR1 is LNHDA and CDR2 SQIVND (reference sequence). The CDR3 runs to 14 residues. The DNA read from the CDR3 is TGTGCCAGTAGTTCTCTTGAGCAAACAGATACG. It encodes CASSSLEQTDT. The whole CDR3 is CASSSLEQTDTQYF.

In regard to this clone: The sequenced fragment ends 3 residues before the CDR3 boundary, so the rest is inferred from the germline J gene. The chain is built from TRBV25-1 and TRBJ2-7; 7 bases align to TRBD2. CDR1 and CDR2 from the germline V gene are MGHDK and SYGVNS. V lost 0 bases to trimming and J lost 3 bases; unmatched junction nucleotides: 5. The CDR3 spans 15 residues. The CDR3 DNA, read in part, is TGTGCCAGCAGTGAATATAAGCGGGGTCACTACGAG. Protein: CASSEYKRGHYE. The CDR3, in full, reads CASSEYKRGHYEQYF.

About this clone itself: From the germline J gene comes the end of the CDR3, since the read stops 3 residues before it. The rearrangement links TRBV5-1 to TRBJ2-2; TRBD2 aligns across 8 bases. CDR3 length equals 15 residues. The trim removed 2 bases at V and 4 bases at J, leaving 4 bases unmatched. CDR1 is SGHRS and CDR2 is YFSETQ in the germline V gene. The sequenced CDR3 bases are TGCGCCAGCAGCTTAATGGCGGGGGGCACCGGGGAG. This translates into CASSLMAGGTGE. The whole CDR3 reads CASSLMAGGTGELFF.

As to this clone: The CDR3 end falls 3 residues outside the read, so it is completed with the germline J gene. The chain has TRBV18 and TRBJ2-7; D could derive from TRBD1 or TRBD2 (5 bases each). This CDR3 is built from 15 residues. The germline gives CDR1 KGHSH, CDR2 LQKENI. Trimming removed 2 bases at V and 2 bases at J, with 13 bases between. CDR3 sequence: CASSPEGQRPYEQYF. The sequenced part of the CDR3 DNA is TGTGCCAGCTCACCAGAGGGGCAGCGACCCTACGAG.

Worth noting for this clone: One end of the junction is discordant with germline, which a read error may explain. The read halts 3 residues ahead of the CDR3 end, with the missing end drawn from the germline J gene. This chain uses TRBV29-1 with TRBJ1-3, with D tentatively TRBD1 (5 bases). Germline V gives CDR1 SQVTM, CDR2 ANQGSEA. The CDR3 sequence is 13 residues long. The CDR3 here is CSVKDRPRDTIYF. The covered CDR3 bases are TGCAGCGTTAAAGACAGACCCAGGGACACC.

A note on this clone: The read ends 3 residues before the CDR3 terminus; that terminus is restored from the germline J gene. The V call is TRBV7-2, the J call TRBJ2-7; tentatively, D is TRBD1 (6 bases). Germline CDR1 reads SGHTA; CDR2 reads FQGNSA. Trimming left V 3 bases short and J 3 bases short, with 15 bases between. The CDR3 spans 15 residues. Here the CDR3 reads CASSFSSTGNYEQYF. The CDR3 DNA, read in part, is TGTGCCAGCAGCTTCTCCTCGACAGGAAACTACGAG.

About this clone itself: The read ends 3 residues early relative to the CDR3; the germline J gene fills the gap. The rearrangement uses TRBV7-2 and TRBJ2-4; D may be TRBD2 (5 bases). CDR3 length: 14 amino acids. V lost 3 bases and J lost 5, with 11 bases in between. Germline V lookup: CDR1 SGHTA, CDR2 FQGNSA. The CDR3 loop reads CASSFAGSQNIQYF. The sequenced part of the CDR3 DNA is TGTGCCAGCAGCTTTGCGGGCAGTCAAAACATT.

A note on this clone: Coverage ceases 3 residues before the CDR3 finishes, and the germline J gene fills in the end. The rearrangement joins TRBV19 to TRBJ2-7; 12 bases are a match to TRBD1. V lost 2 bases and J lost 5; bases outside the gene matches: 16. Looked up from germline, CDR1 is LNHDA and CDR2 is SQIVND (reference sequence). This CDR3 region has 19 residues. The CDR3 here is CASSIRGTGGTGGSNEQYF. The part of the CDR3 DNA that was read is TGTGCCAGTAGTATACGAGGGACAGGGGGCACCGGGGGATCCAACGAG.

As concerns this clone: The sequence runs out 3 residues before the end of the CDR3; the remainder is reconstructed from the germline J gene. The rearrangement uses TRBV6-2 or TRBV6-3 and TRBJ1-1; a weak D match, TRBD1 (5 bases). With 4 bases removed from V and 4 bases from J, the gap between germline ends came to 19 bases. CDR3 length equals 16 residues. CDR1 is MNHEY, CDR2 SVGEGT, per germline. The CDR3 spells CASSSTVGAEGTEAFF. Partial CDR3 DNA: TGTGCCAGCAGTTCAACAGTTGGGGCCGAAGGCACTGAA.

To note about this clone: Read sequence stops 3 residues before the CDR3 end, and the germline J gene provides the missing end. The chain uses TRBV7-2 and TRBJ1-6; no definite D call. The CDR3 is 9 residues long. CDR1 SGHTA and CDR2 FQGNSA come from the germline V gene. The CDR3 is CASGQSLHF. The CDR3 bases that were read are TGTGCCAGCGGCCAGTCC.

Remarks on this clone: The read finishes 3 residues shy of the CDR3 end, and the germline J gene is used to complete it. J is TRBJ1-1 and V is TRBV2, with D unclear. This CDR3 has 13 residues. V lost 3 bases to trimming and J lost 1 base, with 6 bases between them. The germline V gene has CDR1 SNHLY and CDR2 FYNNEI. CDR3 sequence reads: CASSDTENTEAFF. The CDR3 bases that were read are TGTGCCAGCAGTGACACAGAGAACACTGAA. The full variable domain, in which reference TRBV2 and TRBJ1-1 provide the parts outside the CDR3, is EPEVTQTPSHQVTQMGQEVILRCVPISNHLYFYWYRQILGQKVEFLVSFYNNEISEKSEIFDDQFSVERPDGSNFTLKIRSTKLEDSAMYFCASSDTENTEAFFGQGTRLTVV.

About this clone itself: Read coverage stops 3 residues before the CDR3 terminus; the germline J gene supplies the remainder. This chain joins TRBV28 and TRBJ1-2; maybe TRBD1 (5 bases). Germline V gives CDR1 MDHEN, CDR2 SYDVKM. The CDR3 sequence is 13 residues long. V was shortened by 7 bases and J by 6 bases, with 15 bases between the two germline ends. The sequenced part of the CDR3 DNA is TGTGCCAGCACCCTGATGGGGGGGGATGGC. Residues: CASTLMGGDG. The full CDR3 reads CASTLMGGDGYTF.